This T cell receptor beta chain was found in a study of CD8 T cells in ankylosing spondylitis. General study findings and limits: There was reportedly significant enrichment of clones that were disease-linked in matched ankylosing spondylitis synovial fluid. Some of the motif variants had earlier been found in reactive arthritis patients' fluid and blood.

Comment on this clonotype: Its target is not known.

5'-RACE, quantitative and with molecular barcodes, yielded the TCR beta libraries. TCRdb re-called the 5' RACE reads through MiXCR, storing one row per CDR3 protein. The table includes about 130,000 distinct CDR3 sequences, about a tenth detected once. The CDR3 has 15 residues. Germline values: CDR1 SGHRS, CDR2 YFSETQ. Trimming stripped 5 bases from V and 5 bases from J, with 19 bases between. This receptor was identified in a male donor with ankylosing spondylitis or in good health (not recorded which). The gene calls are TRBV5-1 and TRBJ2-5; D might be TRBD1 (5 bases). Input material: blood, either unsorted or a sorted T cell fraction (not recorded which). The CDR3 coding sequence is TGCGCCAGCAGTATTGGTGCAGGGCCGAGGGAGACCCAGTACTTC. This encodes CASSIGAGPRETQYF. Full variable domain (rest looked up from reference TRBV5-1 and TRBJ2-5): KAGVTQTPRYLIKTRGQQVTLSCSPISGHRSVSWYQQTPGQGLQFLFEYFSETQRNKGNFPGRFSGRQFSNSRSEMNVSTLELGDSALYLCASSIGAGPRETQYFGPGTRLLVL.